This TCR beta chain is drawn from a study of T-cell reconstitution after alpha-beta-depleted transplantation in children. The CDR3 runs to 17 residues. The germline V gene encodes CDR1 DFQATT and CDR2 SNEGSKA (reference sequence). Unique molecular identifiers were incorporated when the TCRbeta library was constructed. TCRdb fed the PCR reads into MiXCR, producing one record per CDR3 protein. The sample lists approximately 420,000 distinct CDR3 sequences, 11% occurring once. In regard to this clonotype: One junction end does not reproduce the germline sequence, and a read error may be involved.

The rearrangement joins TRBV20-1 to TRBJ2-1; 8 bases fit TRBD2. The receptor was isolated from a human donor who donated a stem cell graft to a child with acute myeloid leukemia. The sequenced sample was PBMCs from the stem cell graft donor, obtained from the stem cell graft. DNA for the CDR3: TGCTGTGCTAGAGACCTATTAAGCGGGAGAAGCTACAATGAGCAGTTCTTC. It is translated as CCARDLLSGRSYNEQFF.